These 7 T cell receptor beta chains were all obtained from the same sample, sequenced in a study of cytomegalovirus exposure and HLA in healthy donors (dated by TCRdb to about 2017). Receptor libraries were prepared by the immunoSEQ multiplex PCR assay. The multiplex PCR relied on a mix of 60 forward primers for TCR Vbeta segments and 13 reverse primers for TCR Jbeta segments. Here the immuneACCESS table is served through TCRdb, limited to in-frame sequences with V and J called. Missing clones are a known gap in these copies; in checked studies unresolved V genes cover under half, and the rest lacks a known reason. This sample has some 110,000 clones in its table, and around four fifths of those were observed once. The ten largest make up 1.6% of the sample. Sequencing input: PBMCs. These receptors were obtained from a man aged 50 to 60 in good health and CMV-seronegative.

The V gene is TRBV11-1, the J gene TRBJ1-4; 8 bases are a match to TRBD1. Germline-derived CDR1 and CDR2 are SGHAT and FQDESV (reference sequence). V shed 5 bases and J 8 bases; nucleotides not matched to a gene: 10. This CDR3 contains 15 residues. The CDR3 bases are TGTGCCAGCAGCCCCAGACAGGGGTCGGGAGAAAAACTGTTTTTT. As protein: CASSPRQGSGEKLFF.

The gene calls are TRBV7-3 and TRBJ2-2; 8 nucleotides match TRBD2. V lost 3 bases, J lost 6 bases, and 3 bases stayed unmatched. The CDR3 runs 14 residues. The V gene's germline CDR1 is SGHTA and CDR2 FQGTGA. The DNA for the CDR3 is TGTGCCAGCAGCTTGGGACTAGTCTCCGGGGAGCTGTTTTTT. It codes for CASSLGLVSGELFF.

The J gene is TRBJ1-1, the V gene TRBV20-1, with D possibly being TRBD1 (6 bases). The CDR3 consists of 11 residues. Trimming left V 5 bases short and J 8 bases short, with 12 bases between. Germline V lookup: CDR1 DFQATT, CDR2 SNEGSKA (reference sequence). Here the CDR3 DNA reads TGCAGTGCTCCGCATGACAGGGAAGCTTTCTTT. This encodes CSAPHDREAFF.

This chain joins TRBV7-6 and TRBJ2-1, with TRBD2 identical over 12 bases. The CDR3 has 21 residues. The V gene end was trimmed by 5 bases and the J gene end by 0 bases; junction bases not matched to a gene: 17. CDR1 is SGHVS and CDR2 is FNYEAQ in the germline V gene. CDR3 amino acids: CASSPTTLAGGAGNSYNEQFF. CDR3 bases: TGTGCCAGCAGCCCGACGACACTAGCGGGGGGCGCCGGGAACTCCTACAATGAGCAGTTCTTC.

V and J are TRBV28 and TRBJ2-1, with 11 bases identical to TRBD2. After removal of 6 bases from V and 9 bases from J, the junction contained 7 bases not matched to a gene. Per the germline V gene, CDR1 is MDHEN and CDR2 is SYDVKM. CDR3 size: 14 residues. The CDR3 here is CASRVSGGGLEQFF. CDR3 bases: TGTGCCAGCAGGGTTAGCGGGGGGGGTCTTGAGCAGTTCTTC.

The genes are TRBV30 and TRBJ1-6; D unresolved. The germline CDR1 and CDR2 sequences are GTSNPN and SVGIG (reference sequence). Trimming cost V 0 bases and J 8 bases, with 11 bases left between them. The CDR3 runs 14 residues. The CDR3 DNA sequence: TGTGCCTGGAGTGTAGTCCGGGGTGATTCACCCCTCCACTTT. Its protein is CAWSVVRGDSPLHF.

This clone showed up just once. The chain recombines TRBV19 with TRBJ1-5; 9 bases align to TRBD1. Germline V gene lookup returns CDR1 LNHDA and CDR2 SQIVND (reference sequence). This CDR3 has 14 amino acids. V dropped 6 bases and J dropped 5; count of bases not matched to a gene: 5. CDR3 sequence reads: CASRQGANDQPQHF. The CDR3 region has the DNA TGTGCCAGTAGACAGGGGGCGAACGATCAGCCCCAGCATTTT.